Listed here are 29 T cell receptor beta chains from one sample, sequenced in a study of CD8+CD57+ T cells in acquired aplastic anemia. TCR beta VDJ combinations and CDR3 sequences were profiled from genomic DNA. TCRdb re-called the reads with MiXCR, one entry per CDR3 protein. The data contain a few hundred thousand distinct CDR3 sequences, under 80% of them seen just once; the ten biggest clones take up 4%. The source material was sorted CD4+, CD8+, or CD8+CD57+ T cells (not recorded which) from PBMCs. These TCRs come from a human donor in good health, serving as a control.

Of note for this clonotype: No conserved phenylalanine or tryptophan is present at the end of the CDR3, so a read error is the likely explanation. The DNA is left out, because the CDR3 cannot be placed on it with certainty; the CDR3 is given as TCRdb lists it. The rearrangement joins TRBV7-3 to TRBJ2-5; the D segment call TRBD1 is taken from the table without a DNA check. Ends included, the CDR3 has 13 residues. CDR1 and CDR2 from the germline V gene are SGHTA and FQGTGA. CDR3 amino acids: CASCPDRYADTQY.

About this clonotype itself: This CDR3 is missing its conserved last phenylalanine or tryptophan, likely due to a read error. Because the CDR3's place on the DNA is in doubt, the DNA is left out and the CDR3 is given as listed by TCRdb. The V call is TRBV19, the J call TRBJ1-5; TRBD1 reflects the table's D call only, with no check against the DNA. The V gene's germline CDR1 is LNHDA and CDR2 SQIVND (reference sequence). The CDR3 contains 14 residues when both ends are counted. CDR3 in amino acids: CASSGTVSQPQHFG.

There are many counts of this clonotype. The rearrangement links TRBV6-1 to TRBJ1-5; maybe TRBD1 (6 bases). This CDR3 comprises 14 residues. Germline V gives CDR1 MNHNS, CDR2 SASEGT. The V end lost 6 bases, the J end lost 7 bases, and 16 bases lay between the germline ends. CDR3 nucleotide sequence: TGTGCCAGCAGGACTGACAGGAGGGCCCAGCCCCAGCATTTT. It is translated as CASRTDRRAQPQHF.

J is TRBJ2-3 and V is TRBV5-1, with TRBD2 matching over 10 bases. CDR1 and CDR2 from the germline V gene are SGHRS and YFSETQ. This CDR3 is built from 15 residues. Unmatched junction bases numbered 5, after V lost 2 bases and J lost 5 bases. The CDR3 nucleotides are TGCGCCAGCAGCTTAGGGACTAGCGTGCTAGATACGCAGTATTTT. It codes for CASSLGTSVLDTQYF.

The V and J genes are TRBV5-1 and TRBJ2-7; 7 positions agree with TRBD1. In germline, CDR1 is SGHRS, CDR2 YFSETQ. The CDR3 runs to 15 residues. Trimming cost V 2 bases and J 3 bases; bases outside gene matches: 8. As DNA, the CDR3 is TGCGCCAGCAGCTTATACCGGGACAGCATCTACGAGCAGTACTTC. The encoded protein is CASSLYRDSIYEQYF.

This clonotype was seen many times. V gene TRBV6-6 combines with J gene TRBJ2-7; maybe TRBD1 (7 bases). Germline CDR1 reads MNHNY; CDR2 reads SVGAGI (reference sequence). This CDR3 has 19 residues. The V end was cut by 0 bases, the J end by 4 bases, with 25 bases between. The CDR3 region has the DNA TGTGCCAGCAGTTACTCGCGGGACAGTGTAAAAAAGGGGCATTACGAGCAGTACTTC. It codes for CASSYSRDSVKKGHYEQYF.

With regard to this clonotype: At one boundary the junction diverges from the germline segment, which might be a read error. The chain is built from TRBV7-3 and TRBJ2-7, with D perhaps being TRBD1 or TRBD2 (6 bases each). This CDR3 contains 14 residues. Germline loops: CDR1 SGHTA, CDR2 FQGTGA. The CDR3: CASSAKDTGAWHRF. Here the CDR3 DNA reads TGTGCCAGCAGCGCGAAAGACACGGGGGCATGGCACAGATTC.

Remarks on this clonotype: The junction departs from the called germline gene at one end, perhaps through a read error. The chain is built from TRBV5-1 and TRBJ2-3; D ambiguous. This CDR3 has 14 residues. CDR1 and CDR2 from the germline V gene are SGHRS and YFSETQ. The CDR3 loop is CASSVGPENTTQYF. The DNA of the CDR3 is TGTGCCAGCAGCGTAGGCCCGGAGAACACTACGCAGTATTTT.

This rearrangement joins TRBV9 to TRBJ1-2, with unresolved D. V was trimmed by 2 bases and J by 14 bases, leaving 22 bases between them. Germline V gene lookup returns CDR1 SGDLS and CDR2 YYNGEE. This CDR3 has 14 amino acids. CDR3 in DNA: TGTGCCAGCAGCGTCGGCTTGCGAGGGTCACCAAAAACCTTC. It translates to CASSVGLRGSPKTF.

This clonotype was found a few times. The chain recombines TRBV6-1 with TRBJ2-2; the match to TRBD2 covers 16 bases. J was trimmed by 6 bases and V by 8 bases; bases with no gene match: 3. In germline, CDR1 is MNHNS, CDR2 SASEGT. The CDR3 spans 15 residues. The CDR3 nucleotides are TGTGCCAGCGGGACTAGCGGGGGGGCGTCCGGGGAGCTGTTTTTT. Translation: CASGTSGGASGELFF.

This clonotype was detected once. Here the CDR3 DNA reads TGTGCCAGCCCAGGGAGGTCCTATGGCTACACCTTC. This encodes CASPGRSYGYTF. This chain joins TRBV12-3 or TRBV12-4 and TRBJ1-2, with D possibly being TRBD1 (5 bases). V lost 8 bases, J lost 4 bases, and 11 bases lay in between. This CDR3 is built from 12 residues.

The J gene is TRBJ1-6, the V gene TRBV15; a possible D gene is TRBD1 (5 bases). Germline V gene sequence: CDR1 LNHNV, CDR2 YYDKDF (reference sequence). There are 14 residues in the CDR3. Trimming took off 4 bases at V and 5 bases at J, with 9 bases between the two ends. The CDR3 region has the DNA TGTGCCACCAGCACGACAGTTCATAATTCACCCCTCCACTTT. Its protein product is CATSTTVHNSPLHF.

This clonotype was seen at least ten times. V and J are TRBV3-1 and TRBJ2-1, with a tentative D call TRBD1 (6 bases). Germline lookup yields CDR1 LGHDT and CDR2 YNNKEL (reference sequence). Trimming shortened V by 7 bases and J by 4 bases, and 14 bases separated the two germline ends. The CDR3 consists of 14 residues. In nucleotides, the CDR3 is TGTGCCAGCACCCAGGGACACCTATACAATGAGCAGTTCTTC. Its translation: CASTQGHLYNEQFF.

This chain joins TRBV5-6 and TRBJ1-2, with a tentative D call TRBD1 (6 bases). The CDR3 consists of 12 residues. V gave up 3 bases and J gave up 7 bases, with 10 bases separating them. CDR1 and CDR2 from the germline V gene are SGHDT and YYEEEE. CDR3 region: CASSYRQVGYTF. The CDR3 DNA reads TGTGCCAGCAGCTACCGACAGGTTGGCTACACCTTC.

The rearrangement joins TRBV12-3 or TRBV12-4 to TRBJ2-7, with D unclear. Trimming removed 8 bases from V and 2 bases from J, with 10 bases in between. The CDR3 sequence is 12 residues long. The CDR3 nucleotides are TGTGCCAGCCGAACGGGCCCCTACGAGCAGTACTTC. Translating it yields CASRTGPYEQYF.

To note about this clonotype: The CDR3 does not close with the conserved phenylalanine or tryptophan, likely indicating a read error. This chain uses TRBV7-2 with TRBJ2-2; TRBD1 might be the D (5 bases). The CDR3 runs 13 residues. V lost 2 bases, J lost 10 bases, and 11 bases lay in between. The V gene's germline CDR1 is SGHTA and CDR2 FQGNSA. CDR3 coding DNA: TGTGCCAGCAGCTTACTAGGGGCCGCGGAGCTGTTTTCC. This translates into CASSLLGAAELFS.

The chain links TRBV4-1 to TRBJ1-4; D is perhaps TRBD1 (6 bases). Trimming removed 4 bases from V and 10 bases from J, with 13 bases in between. The CDR3 is made up of 13 amino acids. Germline values: CDR1 MGHRA, CDR2 YSYEKL. As DNA, the CDR3 is TGCGCCAGCAGCCTGCTCGACAGGATAAAACTGTTTTTT. Protein sequence: CASSLLDRIKLFF.

The chain has TRBV5-5 and TRBJ2-7; possibly TRBD2 for D (7 bases). Trimming shortened V by 4 bases and J by 2 bases, and 25 bases separated the two germline ends. The CDR3 sequence is 18 residues long. The germline V gene encodes CDR1 SGHKS and CDR2 YYEKEE (reference sequence). Written as DNA, the CDR3 is TGTGCCAGCAGCGTAGCCGCTGGCGGGGGCGGCAGCACCTACGAGCAGTACTTC. It is translated as CASSVAAGGGGSTYEQYF.

Ten or more counts support this clonotype. The CDR3 DNA reads TGCAGTGCTAGAGATCCCGGCAAGAGAGGTCAGCCCCAGCATTTT. It translates to CSARDPGKRGQPQHF. The chain employs TRBV20-1 and TRBJ1-5; the D is unclear. CDR3 length: 15 residues. Deletions cut 0 bases from V and 6 bases from J, with 15 bases between. Germline CDR1 is DFQATT and CDR2 is SNEGSKA (reference sequence).

This clonotype was detected ten times or more. The gene calls are TRBV20-1 and TRBJ1-4; no clear D gene. CDR1 is DFQATT and CDR2 is SNEGSKA in the germline V gene (reference sequence). Trimming cost V 3 bases and J 5 bases, with 13 bases left between them. The CDR3 consists of 14 residues. The CDR3 nucleotides are TGCAGTGCTAGGAGCGGCGGGCAAAATGAAAAACTGTTTTTT. Its protein is CSARSGGQNEKLFF.

Many counts were recorded for this clonotype. The genes are TRBV19 and TRBJ2-1; the match to TRBD1 covers 9 bases. This CDR3 has 14 residues. The V gene's germline CDR1 is LNHDA and CDR2 SQIVND (reference sequence). V trimming: 8 bases; J trimming: 3 bases; junction bases outside the gene matches: 5. DNA of the CDR3: TGTGCCAGTTCCGGACAGGGGAACTACAATGAGCAGTTCTTC. Amino acid sequence: CASSGQGNYNEQFF.

This clonotype was recorded at least ten times. The J gene is TRBJ2-7, the V gene TRBV6-1, with D tentatively TRBD1 or TRBD2 (5 bases each). Germline V gives CDR1 MNHNS, CDR2 SASEGT. Trimming left V 2 bases short and J 7 bases short, with 18 bases between. This CDR3 spans 15 amino acids. CDR3 amino acids: CASSEFGDPTPEQYF. In nucleotides, the CDR3 is TGTGCCAGCAGTGAATTCGGGGACCCCACCCCGGAGCAGTACTTC.

As concerns this clonotype: The DNA is left out, because the CDR3 cannot be placed on it with certainty; the CDR3 is given as TCRdb lists it. The chain has TRBV19 and TRBJ1-2; TRBD1 is the table's D call, not checked against the DNA. Germline CDR1 is LNHDA and CDR2 is SQIVND (reference sequence). The CDR3 comprises 15 residues, both ends counted. CDR3 loop: CASSVTTGASYRCTF.

The J gene is TRBJ2-2, the V gene TRBV19; TRBD2 matches at 8 bases. This CDR3 is built from 15 residues. After removal of 0 bases from V and 4 bases from J, the junction contained 1 base not matched to a gene. Germline V gene lookup returns CDR1 LNHDA and CDR2 SQIVND (reference sequence). CDR3 sequence reads: CASSIDGGATGELFF. CDR3 DNA sequence: TGTGCCAGTAGTATAGACGGGGGGGCCACCGGGGAGCTGTTTTTT.

The genes are TRBV7-2 and TRBJ2-2; D gene unclear. The CDR3 runs 16 residues. The germline gives CDR1 SGHTA, CDR2 FQGNSA. V lost 1 base and J lost 6, with 15 bases in between. CDR3 region: CASSLVGSRLAGELFF. The CDR3 DNA reads as TGTGCCAGCAGCTTAGTCGGCAGTCGCTTAGCCGGGGAGCTGTTTTTT.

A note on this clonotype: Without the conserved terminal phenylalanine or tryptophan, this CDR3 likely stems from a read error. The DNA is left out, because the CDR3 cannot be placed on it with certainty; the CDR3 is given as TCRdb lists it. The J gene is TRBJ2-5, the V gene TRBV2; no check of the table's D call, TRBD1, against the DNA was made. The CDR3 extends over 13 residues, inclusive of both ends. Germline CDR1 is SNHLY and CDR2 is FYNNEI. The chain's CDR3 is CASTDSYVHTFGS.

CDR3 sequence: CSARDRQGGTEAFF. As DNA, the CDR3 is TGCAGTGCTAGAGATAGGCAGGGGGGCACTGAAGCTTTCTTT. The chain employs TRBV20-1 and TRBJ1-1; 7 bases agree with TRBD1. CDR1 is DFQATT and CDR2 is SNEGSKA in the germline V gene (reference sequence). This CDR3 region has 14 residues. J gave up 4 bases and V 0 bases, and 5 bases lay outside the gene matches.

The count of this clonotype is one. The chain recombines TRBV11-2 with TRBJ2-7, with D maybe TRBD1 (5 bases). From germline, CDR1 is SGHAT and CDR2 FQNNGV. The CDR3 has 15 amino acids. V was cut by 3 bases and J by 4 bases, with 16 bases left in between. This CDR3 is CASSFDIGAIYEQYF. The CDR3 DNA reads as TGTGCCAGCAGCTTTGACATTGGGGCAATATACGAGCAGTACTTC. The complete variable domain, with remaining parts taken from reference TRBV11-2 and TRBJ2-7, reads EAGVAQSPRYKIIEKRQSVAFWCNPISGHATLYWYQQILGQGPKLLIQFQNNGVVDDSQLPKDRFSAERLKGVDSTLKIQPAKLEDSAVYLCASSFDIGAIYEQYFGPGTRLTVT.

The table lists this clonotype with a count of one. The gene calls are TRBV12-3 or TRBV12-4 and TRBJ1-1; 7 bases line up with TRBD1. J gave up 4 bases and V 7 bases, and 9 bases lay outside the gene matches. CDR3 length equals 14 residues. The CDR3: CASTTRDSLTEAFF. In nucleotides, the CDR3 is TGTGCCAGCACCACCAGGGACAGCCTCACTGAAGCTTTCTTT.